This T cell receptor (beta chain) emerged from a study of technical replicates of blood from several donors. This CDR3 has 14 amino acids. Germline V gene data show CDR1 as SNHLY and CDR2 as FYNNEI. V lost 3 bases to trimming and J lost 3 bases; unmatched junction nucleotides: 1. Assay used: immunoSEQ multiplex PCR; TCRdb lists only in-frame clones, some missing. The data show about 66,000 clones, about 91% seen once. The material sequenced was T cells isolated from PBMCs. The clonotype comes from a human donor in good health. V is TRBV2 and J is TRBJ2-1; 8 bases are shared with TRBD1. The CDR3 DNA follows: TGTGCCAGCAGTGAGGGGACAGGCTACAATGAGCAGTTCTTC. Protein product: CASSEGTGYNEQFF.